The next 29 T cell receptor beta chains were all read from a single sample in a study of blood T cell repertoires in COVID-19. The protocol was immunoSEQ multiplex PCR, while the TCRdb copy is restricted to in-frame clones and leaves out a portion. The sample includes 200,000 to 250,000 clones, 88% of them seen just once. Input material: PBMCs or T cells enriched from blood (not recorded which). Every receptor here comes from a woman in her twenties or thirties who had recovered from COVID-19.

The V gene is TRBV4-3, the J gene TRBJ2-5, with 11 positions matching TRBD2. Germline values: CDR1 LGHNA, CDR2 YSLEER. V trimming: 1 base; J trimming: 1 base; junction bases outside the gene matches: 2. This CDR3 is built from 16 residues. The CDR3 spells CASSQASGGLQETQYF. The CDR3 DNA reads TGCGCCAGCAGCCAAGCTAGCGGGGGGCTCCAAGAGACCCAGTACTTC.

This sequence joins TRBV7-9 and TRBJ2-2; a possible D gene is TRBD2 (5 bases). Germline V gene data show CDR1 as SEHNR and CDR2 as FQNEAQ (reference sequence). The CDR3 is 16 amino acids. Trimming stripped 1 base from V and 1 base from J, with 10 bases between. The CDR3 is CASSLVTTLNTGELFF. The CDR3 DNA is TGTGCCAGCAGCTTAGTGACTACCTTGAACACCGGGGAGCTGTTTTTT.

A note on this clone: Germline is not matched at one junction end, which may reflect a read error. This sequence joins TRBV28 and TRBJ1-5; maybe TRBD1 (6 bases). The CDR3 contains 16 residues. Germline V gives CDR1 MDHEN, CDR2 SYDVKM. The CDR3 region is CASPEVGQFSHQPQHF. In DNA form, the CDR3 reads TGTGCCAGCCCCGAAGTCGGACAGTTTAGCCATCAGCCCCAGCATTTT.

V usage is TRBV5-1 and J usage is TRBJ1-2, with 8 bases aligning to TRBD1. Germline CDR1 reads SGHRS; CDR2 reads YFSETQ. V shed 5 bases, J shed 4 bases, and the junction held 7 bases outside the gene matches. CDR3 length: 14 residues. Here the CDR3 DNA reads TGCGCCAGCAGATCAGAACAGGGGGGCTATGGCTACACCTTC. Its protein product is CASRSEQGGYGYTF.

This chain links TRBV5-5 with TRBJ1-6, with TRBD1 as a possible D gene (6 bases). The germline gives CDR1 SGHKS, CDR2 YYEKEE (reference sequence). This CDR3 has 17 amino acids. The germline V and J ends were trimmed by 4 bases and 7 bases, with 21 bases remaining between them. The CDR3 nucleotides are TGTGCCAGCAGCCAGGATCCCTGGACAGTTAAGAATTCACCCCTCCACTTT. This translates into CASSQDPWTVKNSPLHF.

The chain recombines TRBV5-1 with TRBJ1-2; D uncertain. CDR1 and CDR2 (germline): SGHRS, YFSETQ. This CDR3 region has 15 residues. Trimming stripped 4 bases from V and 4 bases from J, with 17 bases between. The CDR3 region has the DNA TGCGCCAGCAGCCTGGAGGGTGGGAGTCGCTATGGCTACACCTTC. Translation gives CASSLEGGSRYGYTF.

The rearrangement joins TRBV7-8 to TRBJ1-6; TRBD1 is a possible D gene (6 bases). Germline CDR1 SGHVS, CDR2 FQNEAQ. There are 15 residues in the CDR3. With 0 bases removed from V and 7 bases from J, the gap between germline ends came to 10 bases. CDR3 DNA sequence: TGTGCCAGCAGCTTAGCGGCGCAGGGGAATTCACCCCTCCACTTT. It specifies CASSLAAQGNSPLHF. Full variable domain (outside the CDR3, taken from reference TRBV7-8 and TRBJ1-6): GAGVSQSPRYKVAKRGQDVALRCDPISGHVSLFWYQQALGQGPEFLTYFQNEAQLDKSGLPSDRFFAERPEGSVSTLKIQRTQQEDSAVYLCASSLAAQGNSPLHFGNGTRLTVT.

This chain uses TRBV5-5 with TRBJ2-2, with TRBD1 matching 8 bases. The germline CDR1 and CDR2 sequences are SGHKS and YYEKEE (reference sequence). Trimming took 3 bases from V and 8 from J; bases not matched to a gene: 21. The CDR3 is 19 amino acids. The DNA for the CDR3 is TGTGCCAGCAGCTATGGACAGGGACGGCTTTTAGGGGACAGGGGGGAGCTGTTTTTT. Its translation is CASSYGQGRLLGDRGELFF.

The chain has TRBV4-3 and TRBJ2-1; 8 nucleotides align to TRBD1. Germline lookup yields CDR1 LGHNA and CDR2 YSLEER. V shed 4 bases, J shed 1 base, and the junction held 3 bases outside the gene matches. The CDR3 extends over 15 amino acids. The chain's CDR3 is CASSPDRGSYNEQFF. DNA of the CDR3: TGCGCCAGCAGCCCAGACAGGGGTTCCTACAATGAGCAGTTCTTC.

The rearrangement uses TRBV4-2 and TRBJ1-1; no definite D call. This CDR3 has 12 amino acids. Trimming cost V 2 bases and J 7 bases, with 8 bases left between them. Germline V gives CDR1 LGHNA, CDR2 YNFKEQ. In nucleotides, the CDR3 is TGTGCCAGCAGCCAAACCGACAATGAAGCTTTCTTT. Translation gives CASSQTDNEAFF.

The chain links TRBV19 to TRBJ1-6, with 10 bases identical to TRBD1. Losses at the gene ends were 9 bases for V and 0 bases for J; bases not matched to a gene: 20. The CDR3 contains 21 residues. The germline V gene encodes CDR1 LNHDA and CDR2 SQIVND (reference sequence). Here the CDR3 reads CARTNLRDRGLPSSYNSPLHF. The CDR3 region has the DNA TGTGCCAGGACTAATCTGAGGGACAGGGGACTTCCAAGCTCCTATAATTCACCCCTCCACTTT.

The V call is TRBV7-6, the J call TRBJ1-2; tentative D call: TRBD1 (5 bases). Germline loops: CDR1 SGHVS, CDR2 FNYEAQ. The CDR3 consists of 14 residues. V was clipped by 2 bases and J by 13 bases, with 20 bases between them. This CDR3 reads CASSLLGRGVLPTF. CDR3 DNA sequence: TGTGCCAGCAGCTTATTGGGGAGGGGCGTCCTACCCACCTTC.

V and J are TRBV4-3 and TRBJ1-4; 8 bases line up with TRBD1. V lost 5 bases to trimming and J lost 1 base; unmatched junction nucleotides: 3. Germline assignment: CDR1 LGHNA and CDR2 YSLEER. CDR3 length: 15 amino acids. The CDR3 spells CASSVQGGTNEKLFF. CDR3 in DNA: TGCGCCAGCAGCGTACAGGGGGGAACTAATGAAAAACTGTTTTTT.

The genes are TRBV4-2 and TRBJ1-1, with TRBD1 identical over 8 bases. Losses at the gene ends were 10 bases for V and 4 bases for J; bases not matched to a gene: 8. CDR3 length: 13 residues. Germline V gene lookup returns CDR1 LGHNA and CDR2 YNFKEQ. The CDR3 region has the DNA TGTGCCATCACCAGGGGGCGCGGCACTGAAGCTTTCTTT. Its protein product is CAITRGRGTEAFF.

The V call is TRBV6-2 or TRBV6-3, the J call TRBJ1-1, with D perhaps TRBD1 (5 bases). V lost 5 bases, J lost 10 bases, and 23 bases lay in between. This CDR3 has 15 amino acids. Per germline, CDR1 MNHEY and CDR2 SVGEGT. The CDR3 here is CASSQPSAGRVGAFF. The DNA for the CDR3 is TGTGCCAGCAGTCAACCGTCGGCGGGGCGGGTAGGAGCTTTCTTT.

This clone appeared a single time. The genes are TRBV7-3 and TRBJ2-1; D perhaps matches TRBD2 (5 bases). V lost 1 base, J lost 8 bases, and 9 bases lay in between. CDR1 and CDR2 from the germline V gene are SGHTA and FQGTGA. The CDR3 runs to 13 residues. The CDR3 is CASSLIASYEQFF. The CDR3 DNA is TGTGCCAGCAGCTTAATCGCTAGCTATGAGCAGTTCTTC.

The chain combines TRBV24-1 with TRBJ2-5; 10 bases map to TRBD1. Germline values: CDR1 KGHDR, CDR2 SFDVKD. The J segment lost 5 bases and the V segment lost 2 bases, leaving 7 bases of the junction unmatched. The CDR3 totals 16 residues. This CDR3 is CATSDSGTGAGETQYF. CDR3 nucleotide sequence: TGTGCCACCAGTGATTCTGGGACAGGGGCAGGGGAGACCCAGTACTTC.

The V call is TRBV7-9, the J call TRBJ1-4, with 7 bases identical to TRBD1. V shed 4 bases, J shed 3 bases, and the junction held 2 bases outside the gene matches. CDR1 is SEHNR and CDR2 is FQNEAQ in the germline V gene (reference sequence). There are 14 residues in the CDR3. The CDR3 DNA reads TGTGCCAGCAGCTCACAGGGGTCTAATGAAAAACTGTTTTTT. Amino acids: CASSSQGSNEKLFF.

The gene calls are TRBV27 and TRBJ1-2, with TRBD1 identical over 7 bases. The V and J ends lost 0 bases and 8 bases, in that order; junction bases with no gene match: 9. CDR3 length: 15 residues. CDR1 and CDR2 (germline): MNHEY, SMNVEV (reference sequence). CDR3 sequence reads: CASSLSLRDRDGYTF. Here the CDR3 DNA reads TGTGCCAGCAGTTTATCGCTAAGAGACAGGGACGGCTACACCTTC.

The CDR3 bases are TGTGCCAGTAGTCAGACTATGAACACTGAAGCTTTCTTT. Its translation is CASSQTMNTEAFF. The genes are TRBV19 and TRBJ1-1; no firm D call. This CDR3 spans 13 amino acids. The V end was cut by 5 bases, the J end by 0 bases, with 7 bases between. Per the germline V gene, CDR1 is LNHDA and CDR2 is SQIVND (reference sequence).

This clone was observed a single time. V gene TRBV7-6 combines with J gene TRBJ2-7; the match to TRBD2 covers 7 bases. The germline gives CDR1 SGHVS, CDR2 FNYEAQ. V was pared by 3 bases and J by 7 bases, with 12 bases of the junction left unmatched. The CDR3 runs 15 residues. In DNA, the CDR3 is TGTGCCAGCAGCTTCCCCTCGGGAGGCGCGGAGGAGCAGTACTTC. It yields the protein CASSFPSGGAEEQYF.

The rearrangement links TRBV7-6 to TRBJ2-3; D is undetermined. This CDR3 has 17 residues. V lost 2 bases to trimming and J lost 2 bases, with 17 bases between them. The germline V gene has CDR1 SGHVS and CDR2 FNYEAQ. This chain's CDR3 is CASSLIDGRSVTDTQYF. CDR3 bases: TGTGCCAGCAGCTTAATCGACGGCAGGTCGGTCACAGATACGCAGTATTTT.

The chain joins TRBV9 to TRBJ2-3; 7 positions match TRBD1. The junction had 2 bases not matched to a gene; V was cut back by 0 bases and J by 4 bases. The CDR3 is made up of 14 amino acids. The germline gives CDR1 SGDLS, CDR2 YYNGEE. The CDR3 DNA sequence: TGTGCCAGCAGCGTAGTCCAGGGGGCAGATACGCAGTATTTT. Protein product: CASSVVQGADTQYF.

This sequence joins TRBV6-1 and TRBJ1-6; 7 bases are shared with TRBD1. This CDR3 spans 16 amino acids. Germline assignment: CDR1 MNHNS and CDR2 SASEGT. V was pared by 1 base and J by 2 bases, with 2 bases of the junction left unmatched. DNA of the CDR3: TGTGCCAGCAGTGAAGAAGGGGGCGCCTATAATTCACCCCTCCACTTT. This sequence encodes CASSEEGGAYNSPLHF.

The CDR3 DNA reads TGTGCCAGCAGCCCCGTGGGGGCAGGGGGGAATTCACCCCTCCACTTT. As protein: CASSPVGAGGNSPLHF. This chain connects TRBV11-2 to TRBJ1-6, with TRBD1 matching 7 bases. The CDR3 has 16 amino acids. The V gene end was trimmed by 5 bases and the J gene end by 7 bases; junction bases not matched to a gene: 11. Germline V lookup: CDR1 SGHAT, CDR2 FQNNGV.

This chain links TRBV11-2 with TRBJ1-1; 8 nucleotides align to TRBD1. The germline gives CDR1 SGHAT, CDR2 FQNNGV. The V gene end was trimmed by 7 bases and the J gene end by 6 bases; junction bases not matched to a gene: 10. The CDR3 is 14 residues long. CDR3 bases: TGTGCCAGCACCCAGAGTGGACAGGGTCCTGAAGCTTTCTTT. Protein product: CASTQSGQGPEAFF.

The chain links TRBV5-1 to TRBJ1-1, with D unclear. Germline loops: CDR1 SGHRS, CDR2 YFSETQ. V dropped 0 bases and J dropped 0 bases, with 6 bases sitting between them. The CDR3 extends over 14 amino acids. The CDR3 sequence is CASSLGVLNTEAFF. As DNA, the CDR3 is TGCGCCAGCAGCTTGGGCGTTTTGAACACTGAAGCTTTCTTT.

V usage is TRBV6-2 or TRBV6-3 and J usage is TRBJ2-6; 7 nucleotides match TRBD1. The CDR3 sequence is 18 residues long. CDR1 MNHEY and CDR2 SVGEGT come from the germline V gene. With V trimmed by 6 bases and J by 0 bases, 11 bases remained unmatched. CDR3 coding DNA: TGTGCCAGCAGCTCCCGGGGACAGATCCCCTCTGGGGCCAACGTCCTGACTTTC. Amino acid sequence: CASSSRGQIPSGANVLTF.

CDR3 residues: CASSPRTSGGHTDTQYF. In DNA form, the CDR3 reads TGTGCCAGTAGTCCTCGGACTAGCGGGGGCCACACAGATACGCAGTATTTT. The chain links TRBV19 to TRBJ2-3; 13 nucleotides line up with TRBD2. V lost 5 bases, J lost 2 bases, and 7 bases stayed unmatched. Germline loops: CDR1 LNHDA, CDR2 SQIVND (reference sequence). CDR3 size: 17 residues. Full variable domain (missing parts from reference TRBV19 and TRBJ2-3): DGGITQSPKYLFRKEGQNVTLSCEQNLNHDAMYWYRQDPGQGLRLIYYSQIVNDFQKGDIAEGYSVSREKKESFPLTVTSAQKNPTAFYLCASSPRTSGGHTDTQYFGPGTRLTVL.